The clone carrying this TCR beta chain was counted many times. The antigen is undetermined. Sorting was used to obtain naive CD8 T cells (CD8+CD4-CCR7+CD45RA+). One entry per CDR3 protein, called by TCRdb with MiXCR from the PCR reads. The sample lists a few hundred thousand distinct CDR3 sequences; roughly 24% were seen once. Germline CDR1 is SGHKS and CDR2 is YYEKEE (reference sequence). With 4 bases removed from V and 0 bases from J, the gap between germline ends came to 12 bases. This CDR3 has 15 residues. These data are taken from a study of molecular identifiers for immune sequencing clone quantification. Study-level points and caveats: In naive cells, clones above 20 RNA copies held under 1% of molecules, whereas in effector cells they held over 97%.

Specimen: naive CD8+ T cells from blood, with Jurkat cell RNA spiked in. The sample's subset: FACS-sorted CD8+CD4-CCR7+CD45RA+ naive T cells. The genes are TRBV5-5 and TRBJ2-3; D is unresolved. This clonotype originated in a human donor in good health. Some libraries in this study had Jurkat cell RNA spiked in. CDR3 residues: CASSPEPSSTDTQYF. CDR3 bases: TGTGCCAGCAGCCCTGAGCCATCTAGCACAGATACGCAGTATTTT. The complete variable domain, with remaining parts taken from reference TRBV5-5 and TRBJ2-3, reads DAGVTQSPTHLIKTRGQQVTLRCSPISGHKSVSWYQQVLGQGPQFIFQYYEKEERGRGNFPDRFSARQFPNYSSELNVNALLLGDSALYLCASSPEPSSTDTQYFGPGTRLTVL.